This T cell receptor (beta chain) was sequenced during a study of blood T cell repertoires in COVID-19. This clone was detected once. CDR1 and CDR2 (germline): KGHSH, LQKENI. The CDR3 loop spans 18 amino acids. After removal of 3 bases from V and 7 bases from J, the junction contained 19 bases not matched to a gene. Generated by immunoSEQ multiplex PCR, the TCRdb table keeps only in-frame clones and is missing some. The data contain approximately 360,000 clones, 89% of them singletons. This receptor was taken from a man aged 35 to 55 with acute or convalescent COVID-19. The sequenced material came from peripheral blood. The V call is TRBV18, the J call TRBJ1-2; 8 bases match TRBD1. CDR3 sequence (DNA): TGTGCCAGCTCACCGCGAACCCCAGGGGGCTCAGGCACTTTTGGCTACACCTTC. This gives the protein CASSPRTPGGSGTFGYTF.